The 12 T cell receptor beta chains below all came from one sample that was sequenced in a study of cytomegalovirus exposure and HLA in healthy donors. PCR employed 60 Vbeta and 13 Jbeta primers. Assay: immunoSEQ multiplex PCR; the TCRdb copy retains only in-frame clones and omits some. Of 100,000 to 150,000 clones detected, roughly three quarters appear once; the ten largest clones hold around 1.5%. Sequencing input: PBMCs. Receptors were obtained from a young woman in good health and CMV-seronegative.

The chain joins TRBV5-8 to TRBJ2-5; 13 positions match TRBD2. V trimming: 4 bases; J trimming: 5 bases; junction bases outside the gene matches: 17. This CDR3 has 19 residues. Looked up from germline, CDR1 is SGHTS and CDR2 is YDEGEE. Here the CDR3 reads CASSREGLAGMGYRETQYF. CDR3 DNA sequence: TGTGCCAGCAGCCGAGAGGGACTAGCGGGAATGGGGTACCGGGAGACCCAGTACTTC.

This chain's CDR3 is CASTRDNEQFF. CDR3 bases: TGTGCCAGCACCCGGGACAATGAGCAGTTCTTC. The rearrangement uses TRBV11-2 and TRBJ2-1; D not resolved. Germline V CDR1 and CDR2: SGHAT, FQNNGV. CDR3 size: 11 residues. Trimming took 7 bases from V and 5 from J, leaving 6 bases between them.

The chain joins TRBV6-5 to TRBJ1-5; D is unclear. The CDR3 extends over 14 amino acids. Germline V gene lookup returns CDR1 MNHEY and CDR2 SVGAGI. V gave up 5 bases and J gave up 4 bases, with 12 bases separating them. CDR3 nucleotide sequence: TGTGCCAGCAGTGCCGGGAGATGGAATCAGCCCCAGCATTTT. Protein: CASSAGRWNQPQHF.

The CDR3 DNA reads TGCGCCAGCTCGAGGGCGGACGGCGACTCTGAAGCTTTCTTT. Its protein product is CASSRADGDSEAFF. The rearrangement uses TRBV5-1 and TRBJ1-1; D is uncertain. The CDR3 is 14 amino acids. CDR1 and CDR2 from the germline V gene are SGHRS and YFSETQ. The V end was cut by 7 bases, the J end by 6 bases, with 19 bases between.

The V gene is TRBV5-1, the J gene TRBJ1-4; D ambiguous. Looked up from germline, CDR1 is SGHRS and CDR2 is YFSETQ. This CDR3 region has 15 residues. V was trimmed by 0 bases and J by 8 bases, leaving 14 bases between them. The CDR3 bases are TGCGCCAGCAGCTTGGATGGTTCGCGGCTGGAAAAACTGTTTTTT. It specifies CASSLDGSRLEKLFF.

The chain combines TRBV4-1 with TRBJ1-5; perhaps TRBD1 as D (6 bases). The CDR3 extends over 15 amino acids. Germline V lookup: CDR1 MGHRA, CDR2 YSYEKL. Trimming took off 4 bases at V and 7 bases at J, with 17 bases between the two ends. CDR3: CASSPGLGGRQPQHF. The CDR3 coding sequence is TGCGCCAGCAGCCCAGGCCTTGGGGGCAGGCAGCCCCAGCATTTT.

The chain carries TRBV1 and TRBJ2-7; the table's TRBD1 call for D was not verified on the DNA. TRBV1 is reported as a pseudogene. The CDR3 contains 16 residues. This chain's CDR3 is CTSSQERGLRPYEQYF. DNA of the CDR3: TGCACCAGCAGCCAAGAAAGGGGCCTCCGGCCCTACGAGCAGTACTTC.

The chain carries TRBV25-1 and TRBJ1-2; maybe TRBD1 (5 bases). V lost 2 bases and J lost 10, with 17 bases in between. The CDR3 is made up of 14 amino acids. Germline CDR1 and CDR2: MGHDK and SYGVNS. DNA of the CDR3: TGTGCCAGCAGTGAAGCGGGGTTTGGGACGACCTACACCTTC. Protein: CASSEAGFGTTYTF.

The chain is built from TRBV6-1 and TRBJ2-7; 10 bases fit TRBD2. The CDR3 is 14 residues long. V shed 8 bases and J 4 bases; nucleotides not matched to a gene: 8. Looked up from germline, CDR1 is MNHNS and CDR2 is SASEGT. CDR3: CASDSSGSRYEQYF. CDR3 nucleotides: TGTGCCAGCGACTCTAGCGGGAGCCGGTACGAGCAGTACTTC.

The chain has TRBV5-4 and TRBJ2-5, with 9 bases aligning to TRBD1. V shed 4 bases, J shed 1 base, and the junction held 5 bases outside the gene matches. The V gene's germline CDR1 is SGHNT and CDR2 YYREEE (reference sequence). The CDR3 has 15 residues. Here the CDR3 reads CASSPPGQGQETQYF. In DNA form, the CDR3 reads TGTGCCAGCAGCCCACCGGGACAGGGCCAAGAGACCCAGTACTTC. The full variable domain, its missing parts supplied by reference TRBV5-4 and TRBJ2-5, is ETGVTQSPTHLIKTRGQQVTLRCSSQSGHNTVSWYQQALGQGPQFIFQYYREEENGRGNFPPRFSGLQFPNYSSELNVNALELDDSALYLCASSPPGQGQETQYFGPGTRLLVL.

As DNA, the CDR3 is TGTGCCAGCAGCTTAGTTCGGGGGACCTACAATGAGCAGTTCTTC. It yields the protein CASSLVRGTYNEQFF. V and J are TRBV7-2 and TRBJ2-1; D is perhaps TRBD2 (6 bases). Germline-derived CDR1 and CDR2 are SGHTA and FQGNSA. CDR3 length: 15 residues. The V end lost 1 base, the J end lost 2 bases, and 9 bases lay between the germline ends.

With regard to this clone: The junction departs from germline at one end; a sequencing error may be responsible. The chain joins TRBV5-6 to TRBJ2-6; 7 nucleotides match TRBD1. The CDR3 is 15 residues long. CDR1 is SGHDT and CDR2 is YYEEEE in the germline V gene. CDR3 amino acids: CASSSDRSEANVLTF. CDR3 DNA sequence: TGTGCCAGCAGCTCGGACAGGTCTGAGGCCAACGTCCTGACTTTC. Full variable domain (missing parts from reference TRBV5-6 and TRBJ2-6): DAGVTQSPTHLIKTRGQQVTLRCSPKSGHDTVSWYQQALGQGPQFIFQYYEEEERQRGNFPDRFSGHQFPNYSSELNVNALLLGDSALYLCASSSDRSEANVLTFGAGSRLTVL.